This T cell receptor beta chain stems from a study of T cell responses to AZD1222 COVID-19 vaccine. Study summary: Some second doses came at about 4 weeks and others at about 12 weeks; these were pooled.

In the case of this clone: Its antigen is still unknown. Additional DNA sequences in this sample encode the identical CDR3.

The CDR3 contains 12 residues. The V end was cut by 6 bases, the J end by 2 bases, with 6 bases between. TCRdb's copy holds only in-frame clones and misses some; the assay was immunoSEQ multiplex PCR. The data contain 140,000 to 150,000 clones, more than 85% of them singletons. The study's findings and limits: Clonal diversity was possibly underestimated, and white British individuals and females predominated among donors. Spike was spanned by vaccine-associated CD4 TCRs, with dominance at 160-218 and 743-854.

V is TRBV12-3 or TRBV12-4 and J is TRBJ2-3; D unresolved. The sequence was collected from an adult in good health. Here the sequenced sample was peripheral blood, taken on day 0 of AZD1222 vaccination. CDR3 region: CASSQYTDTQYF. CDR3 bases: TGTGCCAGCAGCCAATACACAGATACGCAGTATTTT.